These 8 T cell receptor beta chains originate from one sample sequenced in a study of blood T cell repertoires in COVID-19. Libraries were prepared by immunoSEQ multiplex PCR; TCRdb keeps only in-frame clonotypes and omits some of them. The sample has 150,000 or so clones, 92% seen once. Sequenced: peripheral blood. The receptors were sampled from a man aged 30 to 39 with COVID-19, enrolled during active disease.

The chain joins TRBV5-1 to TRBJ2-1; 11 positions match TRBD1. Germline V gene lookup returns CDR1 SGHRS and CDR2 YFSETQ. The ends lost 4 bases at V and 7 bases at J; junction bases unmatched: 4. The CDR3 covers 14 residues. CDR3: CASSPGQGANEQFF. The CDR3 DNA reads as TGCGCCAGCAGCCCCGGACAGGGGGCAAATGAGCAGTTCTTC.

This rearrangement joins TRBV10-3 to TRBJ2-2, with 8 bases identical to TRBD2. V lost 5 bases to trimming and J lost 6 bases; unmatched junction nucleotides: 5. The CDR3 runs to 14 residues. CDR1 is ENHRY, CDR2 SYGVKD, per germline. CDR3 sequence (DNA): TGTGCCATCAGTTCCGGGAGGGCCGCCGGGGAGCTGTTTTTT. It specifies CAISSGRAAGELFF.

V is TRBV27 and J is TRBJ1-6, with 10 positions matching TRBD1. Trimming at V came to 4 bases and at J to 9 bases, leaving 9 bases not matched to a gene. CDR1 MNHEY and CDR2 SMNVEV come from the germline V gene (reference sequence). The CDR3 runs 16 residues. For the CDR3, the DNA is TGTGCCAGCAGTTCCGAGACAGGGGGCCGGGGTTCACCCCTCCACTTT. Encoded protein: CASSSETGGRGSPLHF.

The chain couples TRBV30 to TRBJ1-1, with D possibly TRBD1 on 6 matching bases. The ends were cut back, 7 bases at V and 8 bases at J, with 14 bases in the middle. CDR1 is GTSNPN, CDR2 SVGIG, per germline (reference sequence). This CDR3 spans 11 amino acids. CDR3 coding DNA: TGTGCCTACGCCAGGGGCCAAGAAGCTTTCTTT. Its translation: CAYARGQEAFF. Variable domain in full (rest from reference TRBV30 and TRBJ1-1): SQTIHQWPATLVQPVGSPLSLECTVEGTSNPNLYWYRQAAGRGLQLLFYSVGIGQISSEVPQNLSASRPQDRQFILSSKKLLLSDSGFYLCAYARGQEAFFGQGTRLTVV.

J is TRBJ2-2 and V is TRBV7-9; 12 bases match TRBD2. Germline CDR1 and CDR2: SEHNR and FQNEAQ (reference sequence). The CDR3 has 16 residues. With V trimmed by 5 bases and J by 4 bases, 5 bases remained unmatched. The CDR3 DNA sequence: TGTGCCAGCAGCCTACGGGGACTAGCGGGCACCGGGGAGCTGTTTTTT. Amino acid sequence: CASSLRGLAGTGELFF.

This clone was detected only once. The chain joins TRBV19 to TRBJ2-2; 8 bases align to TRBD1. CDR1 is LNHDA and CDR2 is SQIVND in the germline V gene (reference sequence). This CDR3 has 20 residues. V dropped 8 bases and J dropped 5; count of bases not matched to a gene: 25. The CDR3 DNA follows: TGTGCCAGTTCCGAAAGGGCCGGGACAGGACCTCTCATGGGAACCGGGGAGCTGTTTTTT. Translated, it gives CASSERAGTGPLMGTGELFF.

This chain links TRBV4-2 with TRBJ1-1; TRBD1 aligns across 7 bases. Germline-derived CDR1 and CDR2 are LGHNA and YNFKEQ. Trimming took 4 bases from V and 0 from J; bases not matched to a gene: 5. This CDR3 is built from 15 residues. CDR3 DNA: TGTGCCAGCAGCCTTCGACAGGGATTGAACACTGAAGCTTTCTTT. It specifies CASSLRQGLNTEAFF.

The chain links TRBV7-8 to TRBJ2-7; D may be TRBD2 (7 bases). V was shortened by 4 bases and J by 2 bases, with 15 bases between the two germline ends. Per the germline V gene, CDR1 is SGHVS and CDR2 is FQNEAQ. CDR3 length equals 15 residues. CDR3 DNA sequence: TGTGCCAGCAGCTCCCGCCCGGGGGGCCCCTACGAGCAGTACTTC. It is translated as CASSSRPGGPYEQYF.